Sequencing of this T cell receptor beta chain was carried out in a study of blood T cell repertoires in COVID-19. Study information: Samples came from the United States, Italy and Spain, spanning acute and convalescent COVID-19. T cells, B-cell-depleted T cells, or PBMCs provided the cDNA or gDNA that served as material.

J was trimmed by 1 base and V by 3 bases; bases with no gene match: 12. The CDR3 is made up of 18 amino acids. Germline V gene lookup returns CDR1 WNHNN and CDR2 SYGVQD (reference sequence). Authors' data handling: The authors estimated nucleated cell counts from reference gene primer amplification. Using immunoSEQ multiplex PCR, the repertoire was profiled, and TCRdb retains in-frame clones only, with some absent. Clonal size and the V and J genes are those of that table, whereas D and trimming came from the DNA. The sample has 61,000 or so clones, 79% seen once. Sequencing used peripheral blood. The V call is TRBV10-1, the J call TRBJ2-7, with 10 bases fitting TRBD1. The TCR sequence derives from a woman aged 65 to 85 with acute or convalescent COVID-19. CDR3 nucleotide sequence: TGCGCCAGCAGTGACCTCCCCACGGGGGACAGGGGTTCCTACGAGCAGTACTTC. Its protein product is CASSDLPTGDRGSYEQYF.